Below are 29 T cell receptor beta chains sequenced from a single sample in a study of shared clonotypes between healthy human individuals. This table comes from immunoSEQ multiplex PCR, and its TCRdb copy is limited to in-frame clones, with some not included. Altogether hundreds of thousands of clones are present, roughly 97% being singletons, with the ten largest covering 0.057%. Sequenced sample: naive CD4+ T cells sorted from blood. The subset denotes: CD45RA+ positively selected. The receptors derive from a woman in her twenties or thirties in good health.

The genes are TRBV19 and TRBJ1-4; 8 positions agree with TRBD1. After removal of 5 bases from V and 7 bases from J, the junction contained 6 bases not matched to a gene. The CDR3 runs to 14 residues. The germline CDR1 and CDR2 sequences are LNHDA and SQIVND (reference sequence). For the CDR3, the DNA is TGTGCCAGTAGTGGACAGGGTCGATTTGAAAAACTGTTTTTT. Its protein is CASSGQGRFEKLFF.

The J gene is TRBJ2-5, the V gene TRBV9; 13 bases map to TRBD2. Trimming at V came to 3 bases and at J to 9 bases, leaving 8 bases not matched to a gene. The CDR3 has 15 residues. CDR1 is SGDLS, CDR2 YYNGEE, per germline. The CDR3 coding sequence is TGTGCCAGCAGCGCACAGGGACTAGCGGGAATGGCCCAGTACTTC. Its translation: CASSAQGLAGMAQYF.

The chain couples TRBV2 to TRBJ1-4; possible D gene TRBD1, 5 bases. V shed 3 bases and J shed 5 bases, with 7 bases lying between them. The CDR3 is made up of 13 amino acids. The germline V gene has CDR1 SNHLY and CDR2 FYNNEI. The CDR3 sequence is CASSDRENEKLFF. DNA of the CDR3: TGTGCCAGCAGTGACAGGGAAAATGAAAAACTGTTTTTT.

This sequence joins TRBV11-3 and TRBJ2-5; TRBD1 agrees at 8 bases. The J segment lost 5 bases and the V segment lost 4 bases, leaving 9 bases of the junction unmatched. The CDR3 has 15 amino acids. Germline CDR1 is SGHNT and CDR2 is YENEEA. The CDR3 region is CASSSGQGVSETQYF. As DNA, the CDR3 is TGTGCCAGCAGCTCCGGACAGGGAGTGTCCGAGACCCAGTACTTC.

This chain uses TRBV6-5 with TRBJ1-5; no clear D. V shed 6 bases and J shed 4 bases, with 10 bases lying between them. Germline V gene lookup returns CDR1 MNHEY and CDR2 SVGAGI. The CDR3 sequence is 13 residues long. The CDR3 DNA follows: TGTGCCAGCAGCCTAATGACGAATCAGCCCCAGCATTTT. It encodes CASSLMTNQPQHF.

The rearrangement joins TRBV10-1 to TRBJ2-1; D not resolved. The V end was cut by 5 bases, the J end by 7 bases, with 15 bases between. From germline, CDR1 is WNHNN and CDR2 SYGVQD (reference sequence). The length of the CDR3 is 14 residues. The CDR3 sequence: CASSKMGSRNEQFF. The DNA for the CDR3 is TGCGCCAGCAGTAAAATGGGCTCCAGGAATGAGCAGTTCTTC.

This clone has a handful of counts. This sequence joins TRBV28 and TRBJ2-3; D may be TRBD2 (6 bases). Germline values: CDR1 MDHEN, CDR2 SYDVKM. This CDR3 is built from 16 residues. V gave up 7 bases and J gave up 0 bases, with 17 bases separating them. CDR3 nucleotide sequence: TGTGCCAGCATCAACAACGGGGGACCCAGCACAGATACGCAGTATTTT. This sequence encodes CASINNGGPSTDTQYF.

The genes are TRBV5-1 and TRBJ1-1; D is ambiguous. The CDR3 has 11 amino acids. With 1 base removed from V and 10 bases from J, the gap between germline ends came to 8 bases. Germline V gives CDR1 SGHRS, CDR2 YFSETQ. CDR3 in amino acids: CASSLNSAAFF. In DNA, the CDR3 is TGCGCCAGCAGCTTGAACTCTGCAGCTTTCTTT.

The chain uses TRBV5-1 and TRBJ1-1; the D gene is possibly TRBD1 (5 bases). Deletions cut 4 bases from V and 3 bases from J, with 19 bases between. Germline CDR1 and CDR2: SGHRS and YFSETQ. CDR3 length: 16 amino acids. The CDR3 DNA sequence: TGCGCCAGCAGCCTCCTACGGACCCCGGGGGACACTGAAGCTTTCTTT. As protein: CASSLLRTPGDTEAFF.

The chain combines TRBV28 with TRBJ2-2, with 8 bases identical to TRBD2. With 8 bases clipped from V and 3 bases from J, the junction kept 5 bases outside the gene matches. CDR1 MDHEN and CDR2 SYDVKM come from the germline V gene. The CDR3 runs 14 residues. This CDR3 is CASLSGRDTGELFF. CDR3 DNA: TGTGCCAGCTTAAGCGGGAGAGACACCGGGGAGCTGTTTTTT.

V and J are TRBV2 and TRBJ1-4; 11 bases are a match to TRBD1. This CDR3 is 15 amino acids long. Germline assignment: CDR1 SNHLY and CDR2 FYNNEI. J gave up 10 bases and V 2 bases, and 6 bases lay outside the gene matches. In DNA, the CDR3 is TGTGCCAGCAGTGAACGGGACAGGGGGTTAGTAAAACTGTTTTTT. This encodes CASSERDRGLVKLFF.

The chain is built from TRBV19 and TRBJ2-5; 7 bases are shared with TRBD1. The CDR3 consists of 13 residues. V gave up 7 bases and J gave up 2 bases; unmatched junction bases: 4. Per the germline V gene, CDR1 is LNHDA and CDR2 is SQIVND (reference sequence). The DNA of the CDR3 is TGTGCCAGTAAAACAGGGGATCAAGAGACCCAGTACTTC. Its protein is CASKTGDQETQYF.

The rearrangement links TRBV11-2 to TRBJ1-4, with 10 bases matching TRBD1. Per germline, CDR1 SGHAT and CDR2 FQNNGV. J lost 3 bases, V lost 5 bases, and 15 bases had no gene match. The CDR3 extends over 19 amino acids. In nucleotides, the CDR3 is TGTGCCAGCAGCCGACTGAGGACAGGGGGAGCGCCAGCTAATGAAAAACTGTTTTTT. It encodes CASSRLRTGGAPANEKLFF.

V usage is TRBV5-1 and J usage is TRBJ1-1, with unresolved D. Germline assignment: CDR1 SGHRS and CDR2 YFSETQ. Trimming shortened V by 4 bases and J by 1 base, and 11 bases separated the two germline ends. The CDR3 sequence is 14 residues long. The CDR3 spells CASSPVGQNTEAFF. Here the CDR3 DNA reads TGCGCCAGCAGCCCAGTAGGCCAGAACACTGAAGCTTTCTTT.

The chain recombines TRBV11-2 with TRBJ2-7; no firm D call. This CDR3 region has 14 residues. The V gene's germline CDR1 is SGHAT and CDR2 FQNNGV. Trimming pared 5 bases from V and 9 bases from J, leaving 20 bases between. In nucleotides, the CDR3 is TGTGCCAGCAGCCACGGCAGGCCCGGCCTGGGGCAGTACTTC. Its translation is CASSHGRPGLGQYF.

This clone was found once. DNA for the CDR3: TGTGCCAGCAGCTTAGGGGGACAGGGTCAAGTCGGCTCCTACAATGAGCAGTTCTTC. Its translation is CASSLGGQGQVGSYNEQFF. The chain employs TRBV11-2 and TRBJ2-1; 9 nucleotides align to TRBD1. J gave up 0 bases and V 1 base, and 10 bases lay outside the gene matches. Germline CDR1 is SGHAT and CDR2 is FQNNGV. The CDR3 length is 19 residues.

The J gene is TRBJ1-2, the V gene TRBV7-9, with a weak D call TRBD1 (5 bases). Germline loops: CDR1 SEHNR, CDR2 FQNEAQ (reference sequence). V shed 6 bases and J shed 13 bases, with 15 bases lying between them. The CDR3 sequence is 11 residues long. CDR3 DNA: TGTGCCAGCAGTCTCTCGGGGGAGCCCACCTTC. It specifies CASSLSGEPTF.

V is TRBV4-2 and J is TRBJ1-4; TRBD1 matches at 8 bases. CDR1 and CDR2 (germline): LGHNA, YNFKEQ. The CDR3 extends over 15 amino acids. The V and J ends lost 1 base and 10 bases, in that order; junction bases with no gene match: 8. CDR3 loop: CASSQVDRDVVKLFF. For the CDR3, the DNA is TGTGCCAGCAGCCAAGTGGACAGGGACGTTGTAAAACTGTTTTTT.

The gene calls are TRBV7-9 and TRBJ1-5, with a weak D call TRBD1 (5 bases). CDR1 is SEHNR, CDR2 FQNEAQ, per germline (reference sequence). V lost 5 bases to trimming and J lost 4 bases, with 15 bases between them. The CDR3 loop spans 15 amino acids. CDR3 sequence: CASSPVGTENQPQHF. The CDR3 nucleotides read TGTGCCAGCAGCCCCGTCGGGACGGAGAATCAGCCCCAGCATTTT.

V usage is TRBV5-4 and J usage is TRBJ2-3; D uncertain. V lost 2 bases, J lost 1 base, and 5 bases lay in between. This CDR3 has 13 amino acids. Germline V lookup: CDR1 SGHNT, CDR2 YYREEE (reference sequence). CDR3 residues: CASSLDGTDTQYF. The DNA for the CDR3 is TGTGCCAGCAGCTTAGATGGCACAGATACGCAGTATTTT.

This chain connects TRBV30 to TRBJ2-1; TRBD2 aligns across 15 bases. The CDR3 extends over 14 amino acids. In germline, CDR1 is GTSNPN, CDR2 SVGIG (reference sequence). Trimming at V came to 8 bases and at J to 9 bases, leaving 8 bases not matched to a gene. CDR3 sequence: CALDGLAGGVEQFF. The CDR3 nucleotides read TGTGCCCTAGATGGACTAGCGGGAGGGGTTGAGCAGTTCTTC.

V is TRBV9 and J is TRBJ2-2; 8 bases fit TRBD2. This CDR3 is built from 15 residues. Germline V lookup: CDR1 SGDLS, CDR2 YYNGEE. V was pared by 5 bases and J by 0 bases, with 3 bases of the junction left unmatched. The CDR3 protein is CASREAGANTGELFF. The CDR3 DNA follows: TGTGCCAGCAGGGAAGCGGGAGCGAACACCGGGGAGCTGTTTTTT. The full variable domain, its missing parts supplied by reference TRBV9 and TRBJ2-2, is DSGVTQTPKHLITATGQRVTLRCSPRSGDLSVYWYQQSLDQGLQFLIQYYNGEERAKGNILERFSAQQFPDLHSELNLSSLELGDSALYFCASREAGANTGELFFGEGSRLTVL.

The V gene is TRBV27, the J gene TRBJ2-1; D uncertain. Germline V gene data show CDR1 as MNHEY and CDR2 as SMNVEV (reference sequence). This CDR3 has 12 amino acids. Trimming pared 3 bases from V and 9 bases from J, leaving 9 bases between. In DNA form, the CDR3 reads TGTGCCAGCAGTTTGGGCCCGGGTGAGCAGTTCTTC. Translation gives CASSLGPGEQFF.

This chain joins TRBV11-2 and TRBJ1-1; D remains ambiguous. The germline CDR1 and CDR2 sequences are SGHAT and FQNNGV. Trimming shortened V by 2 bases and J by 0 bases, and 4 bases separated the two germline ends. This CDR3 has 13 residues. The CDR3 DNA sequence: TGTGCCAGCAGCTTAAGGCTGAACACTGAAGCTTTCTTT. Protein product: CASSLRLNTEAFF.

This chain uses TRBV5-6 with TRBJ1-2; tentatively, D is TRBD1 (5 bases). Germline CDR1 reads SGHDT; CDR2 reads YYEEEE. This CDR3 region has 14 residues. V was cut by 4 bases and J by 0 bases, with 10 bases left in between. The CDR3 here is CASSPKTANYGYTF. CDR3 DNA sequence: TGTGCCAGCAGCCCCAAGACAGCTAACTATGGCTACACCTTC.

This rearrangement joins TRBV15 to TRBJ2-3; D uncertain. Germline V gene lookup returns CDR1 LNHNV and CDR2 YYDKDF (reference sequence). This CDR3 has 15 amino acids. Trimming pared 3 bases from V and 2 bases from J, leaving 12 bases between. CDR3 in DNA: TGTGCCACCAGCAGGTCTAAGGAGCCCACAGATACGCAGTATTTT. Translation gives CATSRSKEPTDTQYF.

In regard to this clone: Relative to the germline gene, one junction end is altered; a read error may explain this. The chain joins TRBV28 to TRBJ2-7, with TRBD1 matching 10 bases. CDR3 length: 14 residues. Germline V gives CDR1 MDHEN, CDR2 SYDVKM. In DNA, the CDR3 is TGTGCCAGCAGTGAGTCGGGACAGGGGACCGAGGAGTACTTC. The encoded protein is CASSESGQGTEEYF. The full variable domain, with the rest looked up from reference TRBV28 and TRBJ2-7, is DVKVTQSSRYLVKRTGEKVFLECVQDMDHENMFWYRQDPGLGLRLIYFSYDVKMKEKGDIPEGYSVSREKKERFSLILESASTNQTSMYLCASSESGQGTEEYFGPGTRLTVT.

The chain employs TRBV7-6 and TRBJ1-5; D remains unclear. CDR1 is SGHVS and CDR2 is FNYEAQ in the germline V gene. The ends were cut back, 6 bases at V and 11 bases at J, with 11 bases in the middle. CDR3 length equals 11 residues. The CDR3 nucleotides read TGTGCCAGCAGGATGCGTCGGGCCCAGCATTTT. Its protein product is CASRMRRAQHF.

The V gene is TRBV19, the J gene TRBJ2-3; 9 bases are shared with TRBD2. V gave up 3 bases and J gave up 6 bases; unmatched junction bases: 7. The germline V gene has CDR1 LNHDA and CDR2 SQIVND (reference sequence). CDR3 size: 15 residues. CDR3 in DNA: TGTGCCAGTAGTATTGGGAGCGGGAGGATGGATACGCAGTATTTT. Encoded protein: CASSIGSGRMDTQYF.